This T cell receptor beta chain was captured by sequencing in a study of T cell clones after liver transplantation. Study-level results: Donor-reactive sequences fell more than third party-reactive ones, suggesting partial deletion.

Generated by immunoSEQ multiplex PCR, the TCRdb table keeps only in-frame clones and is missing some. The sample yields about 80,000 clones, roughly 85% seen once. Note on this clone: Its antigen is not identified.

The CDR3 has 15 amino acids. The germline gives CDR1 MDHEN, CDR2 SYDVKM. V was pared by 2 bases and J by 0 bases, with 8 bases between. This chain joins TRBV28 and TRBJ1-5, with no clear D. Sample: CD4+ T cells from blood, taken 45 to 46 months after liver transplant. This receptor was obtained from a human patient who received a liver transplant. Some T cells may have originated in the graft donor. The CDR3 DNA is TGTGCCAGCAGTTTAGTTTCGAATAGCAATCAGCCCCAGCATTTT. Translated, it gives CASSLVSNSNQPQHF. The variable domain in full, completed from reference TRBV28 and TRBJ1-5, reads DVKVTQSSRYLVKRTGEKVFLECVQDMDHENMFWYRQDPGLGLRLIYFSYDVKMKEKGDIPEGYSVSREKKERFSLILESASTNQTSMYLCASSLVSNSNQPQHFGDGTRLSIL.